The 32 T cell receptor beta chains listed next were all sequenced from one sample in a study of OX40 agonist ivuxolimab in advanced cancers. Method: immunoSEQ multiplex PCR; TCRdb's copy keeps in-frame clones and lacks some. The sample records fewer than 75,000 clones, more than 85% being singletons. The source material was CD4+ or CD8+ T cells sorted from blood, sampled in a trial of the OX40 agonist ivuxolimab. The receptors shown here come from an adult with an advanced solid tumor such as melanoma, head and neck, liver or kidney cancer.

For the CDR3, the DNA is TGTGCCAGCAGTTACGAGGGGGACTATGGCTACACCTTC. Translated: CASSYEGDYGYTF. The chain combines TRBV6-5 with TRBJ1-2; D might be TRBD1 (6 bases). V lost 2 bases, J lost 3 bases, and 7 bases lay in between. The CDR3 runs 13 residues. Germline V lookup: CDR1 MNHEY, CDR2 SVGAGI.

This chain uses TRBV11-2 with TRBJ2-7; no clear D. Trimming took off 5 bases at V and 0 bases at J, with 5 bases between the two ends. The CDR3 extends over 12 amino acids. Germline assignment: CDR1 SGHAT and CDR2 FQNNGV. CDR3 residues: CASSTRSYEQYF. DNA for the CDR3: TGTGCCAGCAGCACTCGCTCCTACGAGCAGTACTTC.

In its sample, this clone was seen once. The chain links TRBV19 to TRBJ1-2; a weak D match, TRBD1 (5 bases). CDR1 LNHDA and CDR2 SQIVND come from the germline V gene (reference sequence). This CDR3 is built from 17 residues. V lost 0 bases, J lost 4 bases, and 18 bases lay in between. The CDR3 is CASSIDHQTAGTYGYTF. The CDR3 DNA follows: TGTGCCAGTAGTATAGACCACCAGACAGCAGGTACCTATGGCTACACCTTC.

This chain connects TRBV7-2 to TRBJ2-7, with TRBD2 matching over 13 bases. This CDR3 is built from 15 residues. CDR1 is SGHTA and CDR2 is FQGNSA in the germline V gene. V lost 6 bases and J lost 1; bases outside the gene matches: 3. The chain's CDR3 is CASRGLAGASYEQYF. Here the CDR3 DNA reads TGTGCCAGCAGAGGACTAGCGGGGGCGTCCTACGAGCAGTACTTC. The full variable domain, completed using reference TRBV7-2 and TRBJ2-7, is GAGVSQSPSNKVTEKGKDVELRCDPISGHTALYWYRQSLGQGLEFLIYFQGNSAPDKSGLPSDRFSAERTGGSVSTLTIQRTQQEDSAVYLCASRGLAGASYEQYFGPGTRLTVT.

V gene TRBV27 combines with J gene TRBJ2-1; 12 bases align to TRBD2. This CDR3 contains 15 residues. Germline CDR1 and CDR2: MNHEY and SMNVEV (reference sequence). V gave up 2 bases and J gave up 4 bases; unmatched junction bases: 0. The CDR3 loop is CASSLLAGGYNEQFF. The CDR3 bases are TGTGCCAGCAGTTTACTAGCGGGAGGGTACAATGAGCAGTTCTTC.

The chain carries TRBV2 and TRBJ2-5, with TRBD2 matching 10 bases. CDR1 and CDR2 (germline): SNHLY, FYNNEI. The CDR3 has 16 residues. V trimming: 4 bases; J trimming: 4 bases; junction bases outside the gene matches: 9. The CDR3 is CASSGTSGYWGETQYF. In DNA form, the CDR3 reads TGTGCCAGCAGTGGGACTAGCGGATACTGGGGAGAGACCCAGTACTTC.

V usage is TRBV2 and J usage is TRBJ2-1; D is perhaps TRBD1 or TRBD2 (5 bases each). The CDR3 spans 14 residues. Germline lookup yields CDR1 SNHLY and CDR2 FYNNEI. The ends were cut back, 6 bases at V and 7 bases at J, with 16 bases in the middle. CDR3 sequence reads: CASRGSGAGNEQFF. The CDR3 region has the DNA TGTGCCAGCAGAGGTTCCGGGGCTGGGAATGAGCAGTTCTTC.

The chain uses TRBV5-1 and TRBJ2-1; 10 nucleotides agree with TRBD2. CDR1 SGHRS and CDR2 YFSETQ come from the germline V gene. Unmatched junction bases numbered 13, after V lost 4 bases and J lost 6 bases. This CDR3 is 17 amino acids long. The CDR3 DNA reads as TGCGCCAGCAGCCCTGGGGACGGAGCGGGAGGGGTCAATGAGCAGTTCTTC. Its translation: CASSPGDGAGGVNEQFF. Together with reference TRBV5-1 and TRBJ2-1, the CDR3 gives the full variable domain: KAGVTQTPRYLIKTRGQQVTLSCSPISGHRSVSWYQQTPGQGLQFLFEYFSETQRNKGNFPGRFSGRQFSNSRSEMNVSTLELGDSALYLCASSPGDGAGGVNEQFFGPGTRLTVL.

The chain has TRBV18 and TRBJ1-6, with 7 bases matching TRBD1. The CDR3 is made up of 13 amino acids. In germline, CDR1 is KGHSH, CDR2 LQKENI. The V segment lost 6 bases and the J segment 8 bases; nucleotides outside the gene matches: 4. The CDR3 DNA reads as TGTGCCAGCTCTCTTGACAGGGATTCACCCCTCCACTTT. Translated: CASSLDRDSPLHF.

As regards this clone: At the DNA level, this CDR3 is encoded by other sequences in the same sample as well. The chain couples TRBV27 to TRBJ1-2; 7 bases line up with TRBD1. This CDR3 has 13 residues. The ends lost 5 bases at V and 1 base at J; junction bases unmatched: 1. Germline CDR1 is MNHEY and CDR2 is SMNVEV (reference sequence). The CDR3 DNA follows: TGTGCCAGCAGTCGACAGGGTAACTATGGCTACACCTTC. Protein sequence: CASSRQGNYGYTF.

The sample holds one count of this clone. The gene calls are TRBV7-6 and TRBJ2-5; D is uncertain. V was clipped by 5 bases and J by 0 bases, with 1 base between them. The CDR3 runs to 11 residues. Germline V gene sequence: CDR1 SGHVS, CDR2 FNYEAQ. CDR3 protein: CASSNQETQYF. Written as DNA, the CDR3 is TGTGCCAGCAGCAACCAAGAGACCCAGTACTTC. The complete variable domain, with remaining parts taken from reference TRBV7-6 and TRBJ2-5, reads GAGVSQSPRYKVTKRGQDVALRCDPISGHVSLYWYRQALGQGPEFLTYFNYEAQQDKSGLPNDRFSAERPEGSISTLTIQRTEQRDSAMYRCASSNQETQYFGPGTRLLVL.

This chain joins TRBV19 and TRBJ1-5; D might be TRBD1 (6 bases). The CDR3 length is 16 residues. V was shortened by 5 bases and J by 4 bases, with 18 bases between the two germline ends. From germline, CDR1 is LNHDA and CDR2 SQIVND (reference sequence). This CDR3 is CASSPDSAIINQPQHF. In nucleotides, the CDR3 is TGTGCCAGTAGTCCGGACAGCGCCATTATTAATCAGCCCCAGCATTTT.

This sequence joins TRBV7-2 and TRBJ2-7, with 12 bases aligning to TRBD2. This CDR3 spans 16 amino acids. Unmatched junction bases numbered 7, after V lost 1 base and J lost 6 bases. CDR1 and CDR2 (germline): SGHTA, FQGNSA. CDR3: CASSLDLAGGSLEQYF. The DNA of the CDR3 is TGTGCCAGCAGCTTAGATCTAGCGGGAGGGTCCCTCGAGCAGTACTTC.

V gene TRBV7-6 combines with J gene TRBJ2-3; TRBD2 aligns across 7 bases. Germline trimming cut 5 bases from V and 2 bases from J; bases unmatched to any gene: 10. Germline CDR1 is SGHVS and CDR2 is FNYEAQ. The CDR3 length is 16 residues. CDR3 nucleotide sequence: TGTGCCAGCAGCCCCCTGTCTGGGGGGGTCACAGATACGCAGTATTTT. Encoded protein: CASSPLSGGVTDTQYF.

This rearrangement joins TRBV5-1 to TRBJ2-7, with 9 positions matching TRBD2. From germline, CDR1 is SGHRS and CDR2 YFSETQ. V shed 4 bases and J 5 bases; nucleotides not matched to a gene: 10. This CDR3 has 15 amino acids. The CDR3 region is CASSKGLAEADEQYF. In DNA, the CDR3 is TGCGCCAGCAGCAAGGGACTAGCCGAAGCGGACGAGCAGTACTTC.

V and J are TRBV18 and TRBJ2-1, with 9 nucleotides matching TRBD2. Unmatched junction bases numbered 16, after V lost 6 bases and J lost 4 bases. The CDR3 is 18 residues long. Germline V gene data show CDR1 as KGHSH and CDR2 as LQKENI. CDR3 DNA sequence: TGTGCCAGCTCCCGAAGATCCCCTGCGGGAGGGTTATACAATGAGCAGTTCTTC. Residues: CASSRRSPAGGLYNEQFF.

This clone was found once. This CDR3 is CASSYSRGGSDTQYF. The CDR3 DNA sequence: TGTGCCAGCAGTTACTCGCGGGGGGGGTCAGATACGCAGTATTTT. This rearrangement joins TRBV6-5 to TRBJ2-3; 9 bases line up with TRBD2. Germline-derived CDR1 and CDR2 are MNHEY and SVGAGI. This CDR3 contains 15 residues. V lost 0 bases, J lost 4 bases, and 2 bases stayed unmatched.

This clone was picked up one time. The chain combines TRBV7-9 with TRBJ2-1; D is perhaps TRBD1 or TRBD2 (5 bases each). The V end lost 5 bases, the J end lost 5 bases, and 10 bases lay between the germline ends. Germline V CDR1 and CDR2: SEHNR, FQNEAQ (reference sequence). The CDR3 is made up of 13 amino acids. The DNA for the CDR3 is TGTGCCAGCAGCCCCGGGGCCCACAATGAGCAGTTCTTC. It codes for CASSPGAHNEQFF.

This sequence joins TRBV27 and TRBJ1-1; unclear D gene. Germline-derived CDR1 and CDR2 are MNHEY and SMNVEV (reference sequence). This CDR3 region has 14 residues. Trimming cost V 4 bases and J 5 bases, with 14 bases left between them. The CDR3 coding sequence is TGTGCCAGCAGTTCCCCGACCGAGAGAACTGAAGCTTTCTTT. As protein: CASSSPTERTEAFF.

The chain links TRBV4-3 to TRBJ2-1, with 8 nucleotides matching TRBD2. Germline assignment: CDR1 LGHNA and CDR2 YSLEER. The length of the CDR3 is 14 residues. Trimming at V came to 0 bases and at J to 16 bases, leaving 11 bases not matched to a gene. The DNA of the CDR3 is TGCGCCAGCAGCCAAGAGGCGCTAGCGGGCGGTGCTTTCTTC. Its translation: CASSQEALAGGAFF.

By share, this clone ranks as medium-sized (0.01 to 0.1%). The V and J genes are TRBV9 and TRBJ2-2; the D call may be TRBD1 or TRBD2 (6 bases each). CDR1 and CDR2 (germline): SGDLS, YYNGEE. This CDR3 is built from 15 residues. V was trimmed by 2 bases and J by 4 bases, leaving 12 bases between them. The CDR3 region is CASSVSGAGTGELFF. The CDR3 nucleotides read TGTGCCAGCAGCGTTTCGGGGGCGGGCACCGGGGAGCTGTTTTTT.

V and J are TRBV10-3 and TRBJ1-1, with 7 bases aligning to TRBD1. CDR1 ENHRY and CDR2 SYGVKD come from the germline V gene. This CDR3 is built from 14 residues. Trimming cost V 5 bases and J 1 base; bases outside gene matches: 4. CDR3 loop: CAISWDRENTEAFF. The CDR3 DNA sequence: TGTGCCATCAGTTGGGACAGAGAGAACACTGAAGCTTTCTTT.

The genes are TRBV5-1 and TRBJ2-5, with a possible D match to TRBD1 (5 bases). The CDR3 spans 14 residues. From germline, CDR1 is SGHRS and CDR2 YFSETQ. Trimming left V 0 bases short and J 5 bases short, with 11 bases between. CDR3 sequence (DNA): TGCGCCAGCAGCTTGGGCAGGGCGTGGGAGACCCAGTACTTC. This encodes CASSLGRAWETQYF.

V usage is TRBV27 and J usage is TRBJ2-7; 8 nucleotides line up with TRBD2. Germline loops: CDR1 MNHEY, CDR2 SMNVEV (reference sequence). The CDR3 runs to 15 residues. Trimming at V came to 5 bases and at J to 3 bases, leaving 9 bases not matched to a gene. The CDR3 reads CASSAGTRGHYEQYF. The CDR3 nucleotides read TGTGCCAGCAGTGCCGGGACTAGAGGACACTACGAGCAGTACTTC.

The CDR3 nucleotides are TGTGCCTGGAGTCCCGCGGGGGACAGGATGAACACTGAAGCTTTCTTT. Its translation is CAWSPAGDRMNTEAFF. The chain is built from TRBV30 and TRBJ1-1; 8 bases are shared with TRBD1. The V and J ends lost 2 bases and 0 bases, in that order; junction bases with no gene match: 8. Germline CDR1 and CDR2: GTSNPN and SVGIG (reference sequence). The CDR3 loop spans 16 amino acids.

The CDR3 sequence: CASSAPSGGTDTQYF. As DNA, the CDR3 is TGTGCCAGCAGCGCCCCTAGCGGGGGCACAGATACGCAGTATTTT. This chain joins TRBV9 and TRBJ2-3, with 9 bases fitting TRBD2. The CDR3 is 15 amino acids. Germline lookup yields CDR1 SGDLS and CDR2 YYNGEE. The junction had 3 bases not matched to a gene; V was cut back by 3 bases and J by 1 base.

The CDR3 reads CASSSDRLLTKNIQYF. The CDR3 coding sequence is TGTGCCAGCAGCTCCGATCGCTTACTAACCAAAAACATTCAGTACTTC. V usage is TRBV7-2 and J usage is TRBJ2-4; D is ambiguous. Trimming took 4 bases from V and 2 from J, leaving 15 bases between them. Per the germline V gene, CDR1 is SGHTA and CDR2 is FQGNSA. CDR3 length: 16 residues.

V usage is TRBV19 and J usage is TRBJ2-2; 12 bases match TRBD2. Trimming took 5 bases from V and 4 from J; bases not matched to a gene: 8. Germline CDR1 LNHDA, CDR2 SQIVND (reference sequence). The CDR3 contains 17 residues. CDR3 in amino acids: CASSLRLAGDVTGELFF. CDR3 nucleotides: TGTGCCAGTAGTCTGAGACTAGCGGGAGATGTCACCGGGGAGCTGTTTTTT.

The genes are TRBV11-3 and TRBJ2-3; 8 bases map to TRBD2. This CDR3 contains 17 residues. Germline V gives CDR1 SGHNT, CDR2 YENEEA. V trimming: 1 base; J trimming: 3 bases; junction bases outside the gene matches: 9. The CDR3 reads CASSLGVSSGATDTQYF. CDR3 nucleotide sequence: TGTGCCAGCAGCTTAGGGGTCAGTAGCGGGGCGACAGATACGCAGTATTTT.

The rearrangement joins TRBV11-3 to TRBJ1-4; D remains ambiguous. CDR3 length: 18 residues. V dropped 4 bases and J dropped 7 bases, with 25 bases sitting between them. The germline gives CDR1 SGHNT, CDR2 YENEEA. Here the CDR3 reads CASSYREGGVRASEKLFF. As DNA, the CDR3 is TGTGCCAGCAGCTACAGAGAGGGCGGAGTAAGGGCAAGTGAAAAACTGTTTTTT.

V and J are TRBV7-2 and TRBJ2-5; TRBD2 aligns across 7 bases. J lost 2 bases, V lost 5 bases, and 17 bases had no gene match. The CDR3 loop spans 18 amino acids. Germline V gives CDR1 SGHTA, CDR2 FQGNSA. The CDR3 bases are TGTGCCAGCAGCCCTCCCCCGCTAGCGGCATACGGACAAGAGACCCAGTACTTC. Protein sequence: CASSPPPLAAYGQETQYF.

The chain carries TRBV5-6 and TRBJ1-1; D might be TRBD1 (5 bases). CDR3 size: 12 residues. Deletions cut 3 bases from V and 8 bases from J, with 11 bases between. Germline V lookup: CDR1 SGHDT, CDR2 YYEEEE. This CDR3 reads CASSSPWGEAFF. CDR3 nucleotides: TGTGCCAGCAGCTCCCCATGGGGGGAAGCTTTCTTT.